A single sample is the source of the 29 T cell receptor beta chains below, sequenced in a study of blood T cell repertoires in COVID-19 (dated by TCRdb to the early 2020s). The library was prepared using the immunoSEQ multiplex PCR assay. TCRdb retrieved this table from immuneACCESS and kept in-frame rearrangements only. Not all clones are present; in checked studies, unresolved V genes account for under half, and no reason is known for the remainder. The sample yields around 230,000 clones; approximately 84% were counted once. The leading ten clones occupy approximately 8.7% of the sample. The specimen sequenced was peripheral blood. The receptors come from a woman of 80 years or more with acute or convalescent COVID-19.

A few counts support this clone. The V call is TRBV10-1, the J call TRBJ2-4, with 10 bases that match TRBD1. The CDR3 is 16 amino acids. CDR1 is WNHNN, CDR2 SYGVQD, per germline (reference sequence). V was clipped by 4 bases and J by 2 bases; unmatched bases: 5. The CDR3 spells CASSAGTGATKNIQYF. The DNA for the CDR3 is TGCGCCAGCAGTGCAGGGACAGGGGCAACCAAAAACATTCAGTACTTC.

This clone was seen just once. V is TRBV6-1 and J is TRBJ2-7, with D possibly matching TRBD2 (5 bases). V was trimmed by 3 bases and J by 1 base, leaving 13 bases between them. Germline values: CDR1 MNHNS, CDR2 SASEGT. The CDR3 is made up of 15 amino acids. The CDR3 DNA is TGTGCCAGCAGTGACATGGAGGTAACGTCCTACGAGCAGTACTTC. Protein: CASSDMEVTSYEQYF.

This clone was counted a few times. The CDR3 DNA is TGTGCCAGCAGCCCGACCGGGAGAGGGGAGACCCAGTACTTC. As protein: CASSPTGRGETQYF. This chain connects TRBV11-2 to TRBJ2-5, with D possibly matching TRBD2 (6 bases). Per germline, CDR1 SGHAT and CDR2 FQNNGV. The V end lost 5 bases, the J end lost 5 bases, and 15 bases lay between the germline ends. This CDR3 is 14 amino acids long.

V is TRBV27 and J is TRBJ2-7, with D hard to call. Per germline, CDR1 MNHEY and CDR2 SMNVEV (reference sequence). There are 10 residues in the CDR3. The V end was cut by 7 bases, the J end by 3 bases, with 4 bases between. The CDR3 loop is CASTRYEQYF. The CDR3 coding sequence is TGTGCCAGCACCCGCTACGAGCAGTACTTC.

The V gene is TRBV25-1, the J gene TRBJ1-1; tentative D call: TRBD1 (5 bases). The germline V gene encodes CDR1 MGHDK and CDR2 SYGVNS. The CDR3 contains 12 residues. V lost 2 bases to trimming and J lost 9 bases, with 10 bases between them. CDR3 DNA sequence: TGTGCCAGCAGTGAAGCCCGACAGAAAGCTTTCTTT. It specifies CASSEARQKAFF.

The genes are TRBV18 and TRBJ2-1; tentatively, D is TRBD2 (5 bases). The CDR3 covers 11 residues. Germline V gene lookup returns CDR1 KGHSH and CDR2 LQKENI. V lost 8 bases to trimming and J lost 7 bases, with 9 bases between them. The CDR3 sequence: CASAPGNEQFF. In DNA, the CDR3 is TGTGCCAGCGCGCCGGGGAATGAGCAGTTCTTC.

This chain joins TRBV5-4 and TRBJ1-6, with 7 bases lining up with TRBD1. J gave up 7 bases and V 0 bases, and 4 bases lay outside the gene matches. The CDR3 has 15 amino acids. CDR1 SGHNT and CDR2 YYREEE come from the germline V gene (reference sequence). In DNA, the CDR3 is TGTGCCAGCAGCTTGGGGGGACAGAGGAATTCACCCCTCCACTTT. It codes for CASSLGGQRNSPLHF.

A few counts support this clone. Other DNA sequences in this specimen translate into the identical CDR3. The V and J genes are TRBV5-1 and TRBJ1-1, with 12 bases matching TRBD1. This CDR3 contains 15 residues. Germline CDR1 is SGHRS and CDR2 is YFSETQ. The J segment lost 6 bases and the V segment lost 1 base, leaving 4 bases of the junction unmatched. The CDR3 loop is CASSLKGQGASEAFF. The CDR3 DNA sequence: TGCGCCAGCAGCTTGAAGGGACAGGGGGCTTCTGAAGCTTTCTTT.

J is TRBJ1-5 and V is TRBV9; the match to TRBD1 covers 11 bases. CDR3 length: 18 amino acids. Germline CDR1 SGDLS, CDR2 YYNGEE. V dropped 0 bases and J dropped 1; count of bases not matched to a gene: 6. CDR3 sequence (DNA): TGTGCCAGCAGCGTAGGGACAGGGGGCGCCGGGAGCAATCAGCCCCAGCATTTT. This encodes CASSVGTGGAGSNQPQHF.

This chain links TRBV5-1 with TRBJ1-2, with D possibly being TRBD1 (5 bases). The ends were cut back, 6 bases at V and 0 bases at J, with 15 bases in the middle. Per germline, CDR1 SGHRS and CDR2 YFSETQ. CDR3 length: 15 residues. The CDR3 is CASTPRGQPNYGYTF. The CDR3 DNA follows: TGCGCCAGCACCCCTCGCGGACAACCTAACTATGGCTACACCTTC.

This chain joins TRBV4-2 and TRBJ1-4; TRBD1 aligns across 7 bases. Germline values: CDR1 LGHNA, CDR2 YNFKEQ. CDR3 length equals 15 residues. With 1 base clipped from V and 3 bases from J, the junction kept 2 bases outside the gene matches. CDR3 DNA: TGTGCCAGCAGCCAAGGGGACAGATCTAATGAAAAACTGTTTTTT. It is translated as CASSQGDRSNEKLFF.

Concerning this clone itself: A read error may produce the germline difference seen at one junction end. The chain has TRBV27 and TRBJ2-7, with 8 bases matching TRBD1. The germline CDR1 and CDR2 sequences are MNHEY and SMNVEV (reference sequence). The CDR3 covers 12 residues. The CDR3 nucleotides read TGTGCCAGCAGTGGCCTCCGGGACAGGATCTCCTTC. Translated: CASSGLRDRISF.

The J gene is TRBJ2-1, the V gene TRBV14; 12 bases agree with TRBD2. Trimming removed 4 bases from V and 9 bases from J; junction bases left unmatched: 4. This CDR3 contains 14 residues. Germline V gene data show CDR1 as SGHDN and CDR2 as FVKESK. The CDR3 spells CASSRLAGASEQFF. CDR3 in DNA: TGTGCCAGCAGCCGACTAGCGGGAGCCTCTGAGCAGTTCTTC. Full variable domain (rest looked up from reference TRBV14 and TRBJ2-1): EAGVTQFPSHSVIEKGQTVTLRCDPISGHDNLYWYRRVMGKEIKFLLHFVKESKQDESGMPNNRFLAERTGGTYSTLKVQPAELEDSGVYFCASSRLAGASEQFFGPGTRLTVL.

The V gene is TRBV6-2 or TRBV6-3, the J gene TRBJ2-1; unclear D gene. The CDR3 consists of 12 residues. Trimming removed 4 bases from V and 5 bases from J, with 6 bases in between. Germline CDR1 and CDR2: MNHEY and SVGEGT. The CDR3 bases are TGTGCCAGCAGTTGGCACAACAATGAGCAGTTCTTC. This sequence encodes CASSWHNNEQFF.

The chain employs TRBV20-1 and TRBJ1-2; D remains unclear. V lost 6 bases and J lost 1, with 6 bases in between. Germline V gene data show CDR1 as DFQATT and CDR2 as SNEGSKA (reference sequence). The CDR3 length is 11 residues. In DNA form, the CDR3 reads TGCAGTGCCCAGAATAACTATGGCTACACCTTC. Its protein is CSAQNNYGYTF.

The rearrangement uses TRBV3-1 (or the pseudogene TRBV3-2) and TRBJ1-2, with a weak D call TRBD1 (6 bases). The V and J ends lost 10 bases and 4 bases respectively, with 13 bases between them. CDR3 length equals 12 residues. The V gene's germline CDR1 is LGHDT and CDR2 YNNKEL (reference sequence). CDR3 nucleotides: TGTGCCAAAGTGTCGGACAGCTATGGCTACACCTTC. It codes for CAKVSDSYGYTF.

This clone came up a few times. The chain carries TRBV6-5 and TRBJ2-2; 7 nucleotides match TRBD1. Germline CDR1 MNHEY, CDR2 SVGAGI. J was trimmed by 5 bases and V by 6 bases; bases with no gene match: 9. This CDR3 is 15 amino acids long. CDR3 sequence (DNA): TGTGCCAGCAGCCCGACAGGGTTGGGGACCGGGGAGCTGTTTTTT. This gives the protein CASSPTGLGTGELFF.

V gene TRBV7-8 combines with J gene TRBJ2-5, with 8 bases fitting TRBD1. From germline, CDR1 is SGHVS and CDR2 FQNEAQ. The trim removed 3 bases at V and 5 bases at J, leaving 8 bases unmatched. This CDR3 has 15 residues. This chain's CDR3 is CASSLDQNRGETQYF. DNA for the CDR3: TGTGCCAGCAGCTTGGACCAGAACAGGGGGGAGACCCAGTACTTC.

The genes are TRBV4-1 and TRBJ2-1; 9 bases match TRBD2. This CDR3 has 19 amino acids. Trimming cost V 0 bases and J 0 bases; bases outside gene matches: 9. In germline, CDR1 is MGHRA, CDR2 YSYEKL. CDR3: CASSQESSSGMSSYNEQFF. Written as DNA, the CDR3 is TGCGCCAGCAGCCAAGAGTCATCTAGCGGGATGAGCTCCTACAATGAGCAGTTCTTC.

J is TRBJ2-1 and V is TRBV28, with a possible D match to TRBD2 (5 bases). CDR3 size: 15 residues. Trimming shortened V by 4 bases and J by 5 bases, and 15 bases separated the two germline ends. Germline V gene data show CDR1 as MDHEN and CDR2 as SYDVKM. DNA of the CDR3: TGTGCCAGCAGTTCTTTTTTCGGGAAGGACAATGAGCAGTTCTTC. Its translation is CASSSFFGKDNEQFF.

The gene calls are TRBV3-1 (or the pseudogene TRBV3-2) and TRBJ1-2; 7 bases align to TRBD1. Trimming removed 4 bases from V and 5 bases from J; junction bases left unmatched: 1. CDR3 size: 12 residues. Germline CDR1 is LGHDT and CDR2 is YNNKEL (reference sequence). This chain's CDR3 is CASSRDSYGYTF. CDR3 coding DNA: TGTGCCAGCAGCCGGGACAGTTATGGCTACACCTTC.

The CDR3 DNA reads TGTGCCAGCAGTTTCCGCCGCCAGGGGGGTGAAAAACTGTTTTTT. Amino acid sequence: CASSFRRQGGEKLFF. The chain is built from TRBV28 and TRBJ1-4; TRBD1 aligns across 7 bases. CDR1 is MDHEN, CDR2 SYDVKM, per germline. Trimming cost V 3 bases and J 7 bases; bases outside gene matches: 8. There are 15 residues in the CDR3.

This clone occurred a few times. The chain links TRBV5-1 to TRBJ1-1; D call uncertain. Trimming removed 1 base from V and 3 bases from J, with 13 bases in between. The V gene's germline CDR1 is SGHRS and CDR2 YFSETQ. This CDR3 has 15 amino acids. CDR3 nucleotide sequence: TGCGCCAGCAGCTTGAGCGTGGGCGGGGACACTGAAGCTTTCTTT. Translation: CASSLSVGGDTEAFF.

The CDR3 region has the DNA TGTGCCAGTACCCCCCTCCGACAGGGTGCGTATGGCTACACCTTC. Translation: CASTPLRQGAYGYTF. The chain joins TRBV19 to TRBJ1-2; TRBD1 agrees at 7 bases. V trimming: 7 bases; J trimming: 5 bases; junction bases outside the gene matches: 13. The CDR3 spans 15 residues. CDR1 LNHDA and CDR2 SQIVND come from the germline V gene (reference sequence).

The V call is TRBV21-1, the J call TRBJ2-3; no check of the table's D call, TRBD2, against the DNA was made. TRBV21-1 is termed a pseudogene. This CDR3 has 17 residues. CDR3 nucleotide sequence: TGTGCCAGCCCCGCCGGGGGGTGTAGTGGGGTCAGAGATACGCAGTATTTT. Protein: CASPAGGCSGVRDTQYF.

The chain couples TRBV19 to TRBJ1-5; 9 nucleotides agree with TRBD1. V lost 10 bases and J lost 4; bases outside the gene matches: 5. CDR1 and CDR2 from the germline V gene are LNHDA and SQIVND (reference sequence). The CDR3 loop spans 13 amino acids. For the CDR3, the DNA is TGTGCCACCGAGGACAGGGGTAATCAGCCCCAGCATTTT. Residues: CATEDRGNQPQHF.

This clone was recorded at least ten times. V gene TRBV6-5 combines with J gene TRBJ1-5, with D perhaps TRBD1 (5 bases). Trimming shortened V by 5 bases and J by 0 bases, and 8 bases separated the two germline ends. This CDR3 spans 14 amino acids. The germline V gene has CDR1 MNHEY and CDR2 SVGAGI. CDR3 in DNA: TGTGCCAGCAGTACAGGCTATAGCAATCAGCCCCAGCATTTT. Its translation is CASSTGYSNQPQHF.

CDR3 DNA sequence: TGCGCCAGCAGCCCGGCGGGACTCATTTACGAGCAGTACTTC. Amino acid sequence: CASSPAGLIYEQYF. The gene calls are TRBV5-1 and TRBJ2-7; possible D gene TRBD2, 6 bases. V lost 4 bases and J lost 4, with 15 bases in between. The CDR3 sequence is 14 residues long. Germline CDR1 reads SGHRS; CDR2 reads YFSETQ.

This clone appeared once. This chain links TRBV10-1 with TRBJ1-5, with D possibly being TRBD1 (6 bases). There are 16 residues in the CDR3. The germline gives CDR1 WNHNN, CDR2 SYGVQD (reference sequence). V was shortened by 7 bases and J by 7 bases, with 23 bases between the two germline ends. CDR3 sequence: CASKCGAGDSTQPQHF. The CDR3 coding sequence is TGCGCCAGCAAGTGTGGGGCAGGGGATAGCACCCAGCCCCAGCATTTT.